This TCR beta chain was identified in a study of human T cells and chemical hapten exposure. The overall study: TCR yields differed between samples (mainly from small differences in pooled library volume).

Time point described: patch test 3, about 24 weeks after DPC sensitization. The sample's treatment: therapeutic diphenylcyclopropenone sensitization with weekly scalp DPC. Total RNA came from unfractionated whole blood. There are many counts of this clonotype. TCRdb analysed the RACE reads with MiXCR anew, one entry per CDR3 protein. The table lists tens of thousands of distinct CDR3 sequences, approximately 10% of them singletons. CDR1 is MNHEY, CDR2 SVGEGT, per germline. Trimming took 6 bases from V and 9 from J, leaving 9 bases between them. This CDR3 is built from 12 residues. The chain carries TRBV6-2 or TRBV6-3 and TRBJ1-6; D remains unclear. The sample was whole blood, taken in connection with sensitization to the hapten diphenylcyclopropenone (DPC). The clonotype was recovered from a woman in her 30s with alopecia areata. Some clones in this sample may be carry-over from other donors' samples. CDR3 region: CASSLPGSPLHF. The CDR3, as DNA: TGTGCCAGCAGCCTTCCTGGTTCACCCCTCCACTTT.